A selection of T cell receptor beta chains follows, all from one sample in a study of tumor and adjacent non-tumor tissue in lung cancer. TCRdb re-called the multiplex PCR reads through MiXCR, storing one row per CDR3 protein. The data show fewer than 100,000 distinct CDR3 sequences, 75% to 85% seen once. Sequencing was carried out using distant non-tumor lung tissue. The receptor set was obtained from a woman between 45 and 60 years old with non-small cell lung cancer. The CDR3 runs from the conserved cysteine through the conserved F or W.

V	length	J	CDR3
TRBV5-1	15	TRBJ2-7	CVSSPGSGQIHEQYF
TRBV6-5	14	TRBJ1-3	CASRHKVTGNTIYF
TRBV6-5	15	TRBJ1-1	CASSYLTGGSTEAFF
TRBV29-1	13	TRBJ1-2	CTADGPVFYGYTF
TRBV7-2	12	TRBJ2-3	CASSLGADTEYF
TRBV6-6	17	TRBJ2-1	CARSYSKPSGQYYEQFF
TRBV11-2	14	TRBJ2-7	CASSLTDTAYEQHF
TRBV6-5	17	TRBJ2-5	CASSFSPGISGKETQYF
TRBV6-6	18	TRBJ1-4	CASSYLGSILATNEKLFF
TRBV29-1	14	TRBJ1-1	CSGHGACVNTEAFF
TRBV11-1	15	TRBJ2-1	CDSSLAASGSHELFF
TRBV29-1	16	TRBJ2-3	CNVPKRLAGVGDTQYF
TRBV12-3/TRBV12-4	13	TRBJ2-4	CVSSLGGKNIQYF
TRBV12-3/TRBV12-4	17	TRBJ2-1	CASSLGQRRSGSNKQFF
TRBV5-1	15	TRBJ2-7	CASSPFPGQGYKQYF
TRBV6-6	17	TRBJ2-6	CASFAPGLSFGANVLTF
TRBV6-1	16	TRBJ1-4	CDSSETTPGQGEKLFF
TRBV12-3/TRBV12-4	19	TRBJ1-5	CASSSGTGEGGVGGQPQHF